Listed below are T cell receptor beta chains from one sample, sequenced in a study of T cell responses to AZD1222 COVID-19 vaccine. TCRdb's table, derived via immunoSEQ multiplex PCR, lists solely in-frame clones and lacks some. The sample carries some 170,000 clones, 70% to 90% recorded once. The sequences come from peripheral blood, collected 28 days after the second dose of the MenACWY control vaccine. All receptors come from an adult who received the MenACWY meningococcal vaccine as a control. Both conserved end residues are part of each CDR3. The order of the fields is D gene, J gene, clone size, V gene, CDR3 protein, CDR3 DNA. D genes are given only for firm matches. Size values are once, few and many counts, or a class for expanded clones, and some rows have none.

>.|TRBJ1-5|once|TRBV28
CASSYRVVQPQHF
TGTGCCAGCAGTTACAGGGTTGTGCAGCCCCAGCATTTT
>TRBD2|TRBJ2-7|once|TRBV19
CASSLLAGKAYEQYF
TGTGCCAGTAGCTTACTAGCGGGGAAGGCCTACGAGCAGTACTTC
>TRBD1|TRBJ2-7|.|TRBV4-3
CASSPSEGADYEQYF
TGCGCCAGCAGTCCGTCAGAGGGGGCGGACTACGAGCAGTACTTC
>TRBD2|TRBJ2-1|few|TRBV7-9
CASSPSGSSYNEQFF
TGTGCCAGCAGCCCCAGCGGGAGCTCCTACAATGAGCAGTTCTTC
>TRBD1|TRBJ1-1|.|TRBV6-4
CASSDSQGTGVKAFF
TGTGCCAGCAGTGACTCCCAGGGGACAGGGGTCAAAGCTTTCTTT
>.|TRBJ1-1|.|TRBV10-3
CAISESSPGRAEAFF
TGTGCCATCAGTGAGTCGAGTCCAGGGAGGGCTGAAGCTTTCTTT
>.|TRBJ2-7|.|TRBV21-1
CASSKQGGTGVAYEQYF
TGTGCCAGCAGCAAACAAGGGGGGACAGGGGTAGCCTACGAGCAGTACTTC
>.|TRBJ1-2|.|TRBV12-5
CASGLRRGSDNYGYTF
TGTGCTAGTGGTTTGCGGAGAGGCAGTGACAACTATGGCTACACCTTC
>TRBD2|TRBJ2-7|.|TRBV20-1
CSASGASGTYEQYF
TGCAGTGCTAGTGGGGCTAGCGGGACCTACGAGCAGTACTTC
>TRBD2|TRBJ2-1|.|TRBV20-1
CSASTSGRANEQFF
TGCAGTGCTAGTACTAGCGGGAGGGCCAATGAGCAGTTCTTC
>.|TRBJ2-7|.|TRBV14
CASANRLEQYF
TGTGCCAGCGCCAATCGCCTCGAGCAGTACTTC
>.|TRBJ2-1|once|TRBV29-1
CSVLPRVSTYNEQFF
TGCAGCGTCCTCCCGAGGGTATCCACATACAATGAGCAGTTCTTC
>.|TRBJ1-1|.|TRBV12-3/TRBV12-4
CASARGGGLEFF
TGTGCCAGCGCAAGGGGGGGAGGACTAGAGTTCTTT
>TRBD1|TRBJ1-2|.|TRBV7-9
CASSSGTGVGYTF
TGTGCCAGCAGCTCCGGGACAGGGGTTGGCTACACCTTC
>.|TRBJ2-7|.|TRBV21-1
CASSSGSGDESDEQYF
TGTGCCAGCAGCTCCGGAAGCGGAGATGAGTCGGACGAGCAGTACTTC
>.|TRBJ1-4|.|TRBV3-1/TRBV3-2
CASSHGVLNEKLFF
TGTGCCAGCAGCCACGGGGTATTAAATGAAAAACTGTTTTTT
>TRBD1|TRBJ2-2|.|TRBV10-3
CAIDRGDTGELFF
TGTGCCATTGACAGGGGGGACACCGGGGAGCTGTTTTTT
>TRBD2|TRBJ2-7|once|TRBV12-3/TRBV12-4
CASSTGLAYEQYF
TGTGCCAGCAGTACCGGACTAGCCTACGAGCAGTACTTC
>TRBD1|TRBJ1-1|.|TRBV5-5
CASSWGTGLNTEAFF
TGTGCCAGCAGCTGGGGGACAGGCTTGAACACTGAAGCTTTCTTT
>TRBD1|TRBJ2-1|.|TRBV10-3
CAISIGTENNEQFF
TGTGCCATCAGTATAGGGACAGAAAACAATGAGCAGTTCTTC
>TRBD2|TRBJ2-7|.|TRBV19
CASSLPIAGGGINEQYF
TGTGCCAGTAGCCTCCCTATAGCGGGAGGGGGGATTAACGAGCAGTACTTC
>.|TRBJ1-4|.|TRBV19
CASSIGDNREKLFF
TGTGCCAGTAGTATCGGAGACAATCGGGAAAAACTGTTTTTT
>TRBD1|TRBJ1-3|once|TRBV27
CASSSTGTYSGNTIYF
TGTGCCAGCAGTTCGACAGGGACCTACTCTGGAAACACCATATATTTT